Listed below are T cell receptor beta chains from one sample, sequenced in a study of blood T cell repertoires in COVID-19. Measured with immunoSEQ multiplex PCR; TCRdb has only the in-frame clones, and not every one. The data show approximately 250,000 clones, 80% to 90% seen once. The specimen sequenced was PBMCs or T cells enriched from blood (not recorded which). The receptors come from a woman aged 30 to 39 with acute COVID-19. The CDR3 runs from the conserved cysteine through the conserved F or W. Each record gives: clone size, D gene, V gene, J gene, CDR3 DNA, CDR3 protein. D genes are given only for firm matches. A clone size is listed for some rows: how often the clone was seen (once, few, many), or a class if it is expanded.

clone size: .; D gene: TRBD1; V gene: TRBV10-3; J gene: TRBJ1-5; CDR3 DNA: TGTGCCATCAGTGAGTCGGGACAGGGTATGCCCCAGCATTTT; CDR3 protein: CAISESGQGMPQHF
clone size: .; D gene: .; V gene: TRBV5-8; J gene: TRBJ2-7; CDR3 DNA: TGTGCCAGCAGCTTTCGCTACGAGCAGTACTTC; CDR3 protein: CASSFRYEQYF
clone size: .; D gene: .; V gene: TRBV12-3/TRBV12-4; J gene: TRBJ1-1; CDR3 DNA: TGTGCCAGCAGTTACCTCAGGGACACTGAAGCTTTCTTT; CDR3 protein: CASSYLRDTEAFF
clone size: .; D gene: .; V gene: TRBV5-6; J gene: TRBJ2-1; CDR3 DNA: TGTGCCAGCAGCCCCAACCGGAGGACCCGGGAGCAGTTCTTC; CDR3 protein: CASSPNRRTREQFF
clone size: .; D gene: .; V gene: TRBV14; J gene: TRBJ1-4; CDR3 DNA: TGTGCCAGCAGCCAAGGGGACATTGGTGAAAAACTGTTTTTT; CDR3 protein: CASSQGDIGEKLFF
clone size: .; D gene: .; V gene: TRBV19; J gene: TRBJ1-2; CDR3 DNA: TGTGCCAGTAGCACACCCGGGACAACCTATGGCTACACCTTC; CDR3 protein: CASSTPGTTYGYTF
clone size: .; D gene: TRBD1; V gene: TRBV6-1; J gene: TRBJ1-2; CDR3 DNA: TGTGCCAGCAGTGATCAGGGGGCAGCGTATGGCTACACCTTC; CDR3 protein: CASSDQGAAYGYTF
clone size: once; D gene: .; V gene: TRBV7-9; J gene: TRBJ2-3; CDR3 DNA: TGTGCCAGCAGCTTCGGGATTAGCGGTGAAGGAACAGATACGCAGTATTTT; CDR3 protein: CASSFGISGEGTDTQYF
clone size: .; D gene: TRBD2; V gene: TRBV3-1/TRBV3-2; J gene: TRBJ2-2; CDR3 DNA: TGTGCCAGCAGCCAAGCTTTTAGCGGGGCCGGGGAGCTGTTTTTT; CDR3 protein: CASSQAFSGAGELFF
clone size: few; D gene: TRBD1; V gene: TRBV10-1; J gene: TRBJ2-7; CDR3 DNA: TGCGCCAACCCGACAGGGCCCTACGAGCAGTACTTC; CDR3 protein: CANPTGPYEQYF
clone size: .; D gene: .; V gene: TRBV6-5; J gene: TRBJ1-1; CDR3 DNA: TGTGCCAGCAGTCTCGACGGGGGGGGCACTGAAGCTTTCTTT; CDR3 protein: CASSLDGGGTEAFF
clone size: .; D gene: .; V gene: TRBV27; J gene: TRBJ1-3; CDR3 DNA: TGTGCCAGCAGTTTATTGCCGGGGTATGCTGGAAACACCATATATTTT; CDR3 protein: CASSLLPGYAGNTIYF
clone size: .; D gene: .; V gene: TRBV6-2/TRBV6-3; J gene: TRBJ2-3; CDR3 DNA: TGTGCCAGCAGTCTGAGTTTCCGCGGCACAGATACGCAGTATTTT; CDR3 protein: CASSLSFRGTDTQYF
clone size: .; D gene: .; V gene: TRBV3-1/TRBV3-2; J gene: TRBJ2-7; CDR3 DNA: TGTGCCAGCAGCCAAGGGAATCGAGGCGAGCAGTACTTC; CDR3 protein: CASSQGNRGEQYF
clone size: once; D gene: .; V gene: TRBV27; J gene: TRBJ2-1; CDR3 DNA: TGTGCCAGCAGTACACCGGTAAGGGTGGGAGGTCCGGTCTGGGAGCAGTTCTTC; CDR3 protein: CASSTPVRVGGPVWEQFF